These T cell receptor beta chains were read from a single sample in a study of T cell responses to AZD1222 COVID-19 vaccine. The data were produced by immunoSEQ multiplex PCR, yet TCRdb's version contains in-frame clones alone and is incomplete. The data contain about 120,000 clones, about 90% of them singletons. The sample here was peripheral blood, taken 28 days after the second AZD1222 dose. The receptor set was obtained from an adult who received the AZD1222 COVID-19 vaccine. Both conserved end residues are part of each CDR3. D genes are given only for firm matches. Only part of the rows carry a size: once, few, many, or a class if the clone is expanded.

TRBJ2-5 - - TRBV6-5 TGTGCCAGCACCCCGGGCCTAGCAGGGACCCAGTACTTC CASTPGLAGTQYF
TRBJ2-7 - - TRBV7-6 TGTGCCAGCAGCTCGGACCATTCAGGCGAGCAGTACTTC CASSSDHSGEQYF
TRBJ1-6 TRBD1 - TRBV27 TGTGCCAGCGGGGACAGTTATTCACCCCTCCACTTT CASGDSYSPLHF
TRBJ1-2 - once TRBV5-1 TGCGCCAGCAGCTTGGCCACAGGCAACTATGGCTACACCTTC CASSLATGNYGYTF
TRBJ1-2 - - TRBV5-6 TGTGCCAGCAGTGGGGGTGAAAACTATGGCTACACCTTC CASSGGENYGYTF
TRBJ1-5 - - TRBV2 TGTGCCAGCAGTGAGGTTCGTAGCAATCAGCCCCAGCATTTT CASSEVRSNQPQHF
TRBJ1-2 TRBD1 - TRBV6-6 TGTGCCAGCAGTAAAACAGGGGTAGTAGGCTATGGCTACACCTTC CASSKTGVVGYGYTF
TRBJ2-4 - - TRBV27 TGTGCCAGCAGTCCCCTCCAGGGGCCCAAAAACATTCAGTACTTC CASSPLQGPKNIQYF
TRBJ1-6 - few TRBV4-3 TGCGCCAGCAGCCTACGACAGAATAATTCACCCCTCCACTTT CASSLRQNNSPLHF
TRBJ2-6 - few TRBV7-2 TGTGCCAGCAGCCCACGAATCCTTGGGGCCAACGTCCTGACTTTC CASSPRILGANVLTF
TRBJ2-7 - - TRBV3-1/TRBV3-2 TGTGCCAGCAGCCAGAATTACAGGCCCGAGCAGTACTTC CASSQNYRPEQYF
TRBJ1-6 - - TRBV5-8 TGTGCCAGCAGCTGGTCAGACAGTATTTCACCCCTCCACTTT CASSWSDSISPLHF
TRBJ1-6 TRBD1 - TRBV7-9 TGTGCCAGCAGCGCAACGGGACAGGGCTTAGGTTCACCCCTCCACTTT CASSATGQGLGSPLHF
TRBJ2-2 - - TRBV7-2 TGTGCCAGCAGCTCGGGACTTACGAACACCGGGGAGCTGTTTTTT CASSSGLTNTGELFF
TRBJ1-5 TRBD1 - TRBV19 TGTGCCAGTAGTATACCAGCGACAGGGTCCAATCAGCCCCAGCATTTT CASSIPATGSNQPQHF
TRBJ2-2 TRBD1 - TRBV7-3 TGTGCCAGCAGCTTATTCCCGGGACAGGGGGCCACCGGGGAGCTGTTTTTT CASSLFPGQGATGELFF
TRBJ1-3 - - TRBV10-3 TGTGCCACAACAAGCAGCTCTGGAAACACCATATATTTT CATTSSSGNTIYF
TRBJ1-6 - - TRBV5-1 TGCGCCAGCAGTGACGGGATAGCCAATTCACCCCTCCACTTT CASSDGIANSPLHF
TRBJ2-4 - - TRBV7-9 TGTGCCAGCAGCTTACCAGGGCAAGCCAAAAACATTCAGTACTTC CASSLPGQAKNIQYF
TRBJ1-3 TRBD1 - TRBV9 TGTGCCAGCAGCAGTACGACAGGGCGCTCTGGAAACACCATATATTTT CASSSTTGRSGNTIYF
TRBJ2-5 - - TRBV27 TGTGCCAGCAGTCCGAGGAGGGGAAAAGAGACCCAGTACTTC CASSPRRGKETQYF
TRBJ2-6 - - TRBV7-2 TGTGCCAGCAGCCTCGGTGGGGCGAATCTAATCTCTGGGGCCAACGTCCTGACTTTC CASSLGGANLISGANVLTF
TRBJ2-2 - - TRBV28 TGTGCCAGCAGTACGGTTTCGGGGTGGGACACCGGGGAGCTGTTTTTT CASSTVSGWDTGELFF
TRBJ2-2 - - TRBV9 TGTGCCAGCAGCGTTACAGGGACGAACACCGGGGAGCTGTTTTTT CASSVTGTNTGELFF
TRBJ2-2 - - TRBV2 TGTGCCAGCAGTGTGGAACGGGCGAACACCGGGGAGCTGTTTTTT CASSVERANTGELFF
TRBJ2-5 TRBD2 - TRBV18 TGTGCCAGCTCCCCGGGACTAGAAGAGACCCAGTACTTC CASSPGLEETQYF
TRBJ1-2 TRBD1 - TRBV7-2 TGTGCCAGCAGCTTAAGGGCCGGGACAGAGGGGTATGGCTACACCTTC CASSLRAGTEGYGYTF
TRBJ2-7 - - TRBV5-1 TGCGCCAGCACTTCTATCCCCCCCGACGAGCAGTACTTC CASTSIPPDEQYF
TRBJ2-1 - - TRBV19 TGTGCCAGTAGTAGGGGGTCGAACAATGAGCAGTTCTTC CASSRGSNNEQFF
TRBJ1-1 - once TRBV29-1 TGCAGCGTTGAAGGCTCAGGTCGATCTGAAGCTTTCTTT CSVEGSGRSEAFF
TRBJ2-7 - - TRBV5-1 TGCGCCAGCAGCTTCGGACTCGGTTACGAGCAGTACTTC CASSFGLGYEQYF
TRBJ1-3 - - TRBV7-3 TGTGCCAGCAGCTCCCTAGGGGGGGCGGACACCATATATTTT CASSSLGGADTIYF
TRBJ1-5 - - TRBV28 TGTGCCAGCAGCCCCGGGACGGTTCACAATCAGCCCCAGCATTTT CASSPGTVHNQPQHF
TRBJ1-5 - - TRBV12-2 TGTGCAAGTCGCTTCGGGGGCCAGCCCCAGCATTTT CASRFGGQPQHF
TRBJ2-7 - - TRBV27 TGTGCCAGCAGTTTGACTTCAGGTTACGGGCAGTACTTC CASSLTSGYGQYF
TRBJ2-5 TRBD1 - TRBV10-3 TGTGCCATCTCCGGACAGGGGCGAGAGACCCAGTACTTC CAISGQGRETQYF
TRBJ2-5 - - TRBV5-1 TGCGCCAGCAGCTTGGACGGACGGCCGGAAGAGACCCAGTACTTC CASSLDGRPEETQYF
TRBJ1-2 TRBD1 - TRBV18 TGTGCCAGCTCACCAGGGACAGGGTTCTATGGCTACACCTTC CASSPGTGFYGYTF
TRBJ2-1 - once TRBV6-2/TRBV6-3 TGTGCCAGCACCCCCGGAACCGGGGGAATTGAGCAGTTCTTC CASTPGTGGIEQFF
TRBJ1-2 - - TRBV6-5 TGTGCCAGCAGTTCCACGCCCGCGCATGGACCCTATGGCTACACCTTC CASSSTPAHGPYGYTF
TRBJ1-2 - - TRBV6-2/TRBV6-3 TGTGCCAGCAGTTACCGGCAGCCCTATGGCTACACCTTC CASSYRQPYGYTF
TRBJ2-3 - once TRBV9 TGTGCCAGCAGTGGCGGGGGCCACAGGGAAGATACGCAGTATTTT CASSGGGHREDTQYF
TRBJ1-5 - - TRBV21-1 TGTGCCAGCAGCAAAAGGTGTCAGATATCGGGTGATCAGCCCCAGCATTTT CASSKRCQISGDQPQHF
TRBJ1-6 TRBD1 - TRBV2 TGTGCCAGCAGAACCGGGACAGGGGGTAATTCACCCCTCCACTTT CASRTGTGGNSPLHF
TRBJ1-1 TRBD1 - TRBV18 TGTGCCAGCTCACCTTTCCCCCGGGACAGAGTCTCTGAAGCTTTCTTT CASSPFPRDRVSEAFF